This T cell receptor (beta chain) was sequenced for a study of identical twins. Findings and limits, study-wide: In zero-insertion analyses, partial confounding could arise from invariant MAIT and iNKT cells.

Each CDR3 protein is one row after TCRdb ran MiXCR on the 5' RACE reads. This repertoire shows 240,000 or so distinct CDR3 sequences, 9.5% to 15% found once; its top ten account for 4%. CDR3 length equals 12 residues. Germline-derived CDR1 and CDR2 are SQVTM and ANQGSEA. V gave up 8 bases and J gave up 5 bases, with 16 bases separating them. This clonotype was picked up a small number of times. The antigen remains unidentified. Separately, the same data were catalogued under a study of yellow fever vaccine responses in identical twins.

The rearrangement joins TRBV29-1 to TRBJ2-7; a weak D match, TRBD1 (5 bases). The sequenced material came from memory (CD45RO+) T cells sorted from blood. The TCR originated in a young woman in good health. CDR3 protein: CSCRVNTNEQYF. DNA for the CDR3: TGCAGCTGCAGGGTAAACACCAACGAGCAGTACTTC.